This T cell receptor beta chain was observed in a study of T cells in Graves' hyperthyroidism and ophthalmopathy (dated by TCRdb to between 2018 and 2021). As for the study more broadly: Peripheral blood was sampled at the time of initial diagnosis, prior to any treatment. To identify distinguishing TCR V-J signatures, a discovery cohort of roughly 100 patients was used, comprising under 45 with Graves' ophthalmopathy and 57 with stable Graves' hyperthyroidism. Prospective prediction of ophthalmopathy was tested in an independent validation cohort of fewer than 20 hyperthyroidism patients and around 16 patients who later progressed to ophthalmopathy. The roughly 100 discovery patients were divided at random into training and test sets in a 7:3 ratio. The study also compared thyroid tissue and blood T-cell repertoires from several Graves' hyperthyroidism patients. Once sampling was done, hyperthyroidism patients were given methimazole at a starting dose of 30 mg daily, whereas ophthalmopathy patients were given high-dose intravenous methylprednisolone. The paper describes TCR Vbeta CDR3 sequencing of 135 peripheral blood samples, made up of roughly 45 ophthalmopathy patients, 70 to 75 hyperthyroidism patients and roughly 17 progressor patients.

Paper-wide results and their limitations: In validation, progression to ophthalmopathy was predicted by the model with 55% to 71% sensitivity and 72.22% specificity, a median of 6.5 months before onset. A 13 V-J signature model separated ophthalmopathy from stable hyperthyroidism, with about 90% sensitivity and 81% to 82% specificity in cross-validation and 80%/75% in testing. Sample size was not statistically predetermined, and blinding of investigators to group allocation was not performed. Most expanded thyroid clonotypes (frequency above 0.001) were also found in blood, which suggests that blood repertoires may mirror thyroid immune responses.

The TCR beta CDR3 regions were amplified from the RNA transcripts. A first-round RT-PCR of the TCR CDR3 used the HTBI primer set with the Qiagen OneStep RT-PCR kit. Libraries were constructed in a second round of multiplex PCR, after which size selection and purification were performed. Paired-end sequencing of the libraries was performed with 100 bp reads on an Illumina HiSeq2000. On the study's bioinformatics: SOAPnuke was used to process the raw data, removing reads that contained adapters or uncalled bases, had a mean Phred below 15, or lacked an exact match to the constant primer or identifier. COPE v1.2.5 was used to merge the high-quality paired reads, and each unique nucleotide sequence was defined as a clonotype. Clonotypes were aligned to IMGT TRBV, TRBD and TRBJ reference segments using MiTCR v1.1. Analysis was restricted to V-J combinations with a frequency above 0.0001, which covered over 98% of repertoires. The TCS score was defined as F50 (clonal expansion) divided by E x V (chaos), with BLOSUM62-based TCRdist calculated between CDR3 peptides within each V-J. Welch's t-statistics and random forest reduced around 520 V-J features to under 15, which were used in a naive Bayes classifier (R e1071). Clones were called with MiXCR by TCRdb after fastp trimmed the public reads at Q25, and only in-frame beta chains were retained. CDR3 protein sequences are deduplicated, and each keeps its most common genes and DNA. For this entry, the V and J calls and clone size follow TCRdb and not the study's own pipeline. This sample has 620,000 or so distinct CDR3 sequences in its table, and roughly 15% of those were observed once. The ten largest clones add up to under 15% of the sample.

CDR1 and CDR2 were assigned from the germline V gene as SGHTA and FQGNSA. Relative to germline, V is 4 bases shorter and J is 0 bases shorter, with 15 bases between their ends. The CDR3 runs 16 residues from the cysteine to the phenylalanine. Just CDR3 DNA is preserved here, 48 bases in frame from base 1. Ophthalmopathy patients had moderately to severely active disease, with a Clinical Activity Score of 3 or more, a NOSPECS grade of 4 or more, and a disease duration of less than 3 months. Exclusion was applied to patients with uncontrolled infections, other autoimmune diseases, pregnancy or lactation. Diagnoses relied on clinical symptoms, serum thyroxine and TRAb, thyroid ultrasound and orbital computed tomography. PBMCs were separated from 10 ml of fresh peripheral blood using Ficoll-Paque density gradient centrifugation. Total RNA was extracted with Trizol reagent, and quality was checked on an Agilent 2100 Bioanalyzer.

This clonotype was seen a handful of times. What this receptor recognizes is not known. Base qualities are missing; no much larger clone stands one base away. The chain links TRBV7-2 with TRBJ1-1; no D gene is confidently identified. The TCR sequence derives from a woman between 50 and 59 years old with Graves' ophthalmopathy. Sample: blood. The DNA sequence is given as TGTGCCAGCAGCTATCCGTTCGGGAGATTGAACACTGAAGCTTTCTTT. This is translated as CASSYPFGRLNTEAFF.